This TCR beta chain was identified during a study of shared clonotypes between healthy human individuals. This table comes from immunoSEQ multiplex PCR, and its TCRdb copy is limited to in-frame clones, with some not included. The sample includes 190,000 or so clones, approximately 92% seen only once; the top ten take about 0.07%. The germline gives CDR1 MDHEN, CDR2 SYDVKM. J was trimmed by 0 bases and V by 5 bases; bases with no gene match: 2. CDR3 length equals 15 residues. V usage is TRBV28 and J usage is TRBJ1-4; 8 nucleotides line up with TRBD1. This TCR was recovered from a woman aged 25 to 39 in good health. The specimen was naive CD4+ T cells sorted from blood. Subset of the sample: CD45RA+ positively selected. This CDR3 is CASSDRGATNEKLFF. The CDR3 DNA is TGTGCCAGCAGTGACAGGGGAGCAACTAATGAAAAACTGTTTTTT.